The 31 T cell receptor beta chains below all came from one sample that was sequenced in a study of OX40 agonist ivuxolimab in advanced cancers. Sequencing was performed with immunoSEQ multiplex PCR; in TCRdb, only in-frame clones are kept and a portion is missing. The repertoire includes about 31,000 clones, about nine tenths of them detected once, and roughly 40% sits in the top ten. The specimen was CD4+ or CD8+ T cells sorted from blood, collected in a trial of the OX40 agonist ivuxolimab. The receptors were gathered from an adult with an advanced solid tumor such as melanoma, head and neck, liver or kidney cancer.

The chain uses TRBV5-1 and TRBJ1-6; 10 bases line up with TRBD1. The CDR3 loop spans 14 amino acids. Germline lookup yields CDR1 SGHRS and CDR2 YFSETQ. The junction had 5 bases not matched to a gene; V was cut back by 4 bases and J by 10 bases. The CDR3 DNA reads TGCGCCAGCAGCCCGGGGGACAGGGGATCACCCCTCCACTTT. This translates into CASSPGDRGSPLHF. Supplemented by reference TRBV5-1 and TRBJ1-6, the full variable domain reads KAGVTQTPRYLIKTRGQQVTLSCSPISGHRSVSWYQQTPGQGLQFLFEYFSETQRNKGNFPGRFSGRQFSNSRSEMNVSTLELGDSALYLCASSPGDRGSPLHFGNGTRLTVT.

The chain carries TRBV7-8 and TRBJ2-1, with 10 bases lining up with TRBD2. The CDR3 is made up of 16 amino acids. J gave up 8 bases and V 5 bases, and 12 bases lay outside the gene matches. Germline V CDR1 and CDR2: SGHVS, FQNEAQ. DNA of the CDR3: TGTGCCAGCAGCCTCTTCCCTAGCGGGAGTAAGGATGAGCAGTTCTTC. It is translated as CASSLFPSGSKDEQFF.

V usage is TRBV28 and J usage is TRBJ1-1; 12 positions match TRBD1. The length of the CDR3 is 15 residues. The germline V gene has CDR1 MDHEN and CDR2 SYDVKM. Trimming took 6 bases from V and 6 from J; bases not matched to a gene: 8. For the CDR3, the DNA is TGTGCCAGCAGCGGACCGGGACAGGGGGCCCCTGAAGCTTTCTTT. Protein sequence: CASSGPGQGAPEAFF.

This rearrangement joins TRBV7-8 to TRBJ2-7; 12 nucleotides align to TRBD2. This CDR3 has 18 residues. Trimming cost V 1 base and J 1 base; bases outside gene matches: 8. Germline assignment: CDR1 SGHVS and CDR2 FQNEAQ. The CDR3 spells CASSLVLAGGIRSYEQYF. For the CDR3, the DNA is TGTGCCAGCAGCTTAGTGCTAGCGGGAGGGATCCGGTCCTACGAGCAGTACTTC.

The chain combines TRBV4-3 with TRBJ2-1, with no clear D. CDR3 length equals 13 residues. Germline CDR1 is LGHNA and CDR2 is YSLEER. The V and J ends lost 2 bases and 4 bases respectively, with 6 bases between them. The CDR3 protein is CASSQSSYNEQFF. In DNA, the CDR3 is TGCGCCAGCAGCCAAAGCTCTTACAATGAGCAGTTCTTC.

The chain has TRBV27 and TRBJ2-7; D is possibly TRBD2 (6 bases). CDR1 is MNHEY, CDR2 SMNVEV, per germline (reference sequence). The CDR3 extends over 13 amino acids. Trimming stripped 7 bases from V and 7 bases from J, with 17 bases between. CDR3 sequence reads: CASTLYKGGEQYF. Written as DNA, the CDR3 is TGTGCCAGCACGTTATATAAGGGAGGAGAGCAGTACTTC.

This clone was counted between two and nine times. V usage is TRBV6-5 and J usage is TRBJ2-7; D remains unclear. The CDR3 runs 11 residues. Germline V lookup: CDR1 MNHEY, CDR2 SVGAGI. Trimming took off 5 bases at V and 6 bases at J, with 8 bases between the two ends. CDR3 nucleotide sequence: TGTGCCAGCAGTGAAGATTTCGAGCAGTACTTC. Protein: CASSEDFEQYF.

This chain connects TRBV6-5 to TRBJ2-1; 10 positions match TRBD2. Germline V gene sequence: CDR1 MNHEY, CDR2 SVGAGI. The CDR3 is 14 amino acids. V dropped 4 bases and J dropped 8; count of bases not matched to a gene: 5. The CDR3 sequence is CASSSLAGADEQFF. As DNA, the CDR3 is TGTGCCAGCAGTTCCCTAGCGGGAGCTGATGAGCAGTTCTTC.

This rearrangement joins TRBV9 to TRBJ2-7; 7 bases are a match to TRBD2. CDR3 length: 15 amino acids. V dropped 1 base and J dropped 3; count of bases not matched to a gene: 7. The germline gives CDR1 SGDLS, CDR2 YYNGEE. Written as DNA, the CDR3 is TGTGCCAGCAGCGTATATATGTGGGGGGGCTACGAGCAGTACTTC. Amino acid sequence: CASSVYMWGGYEQYF.

The V call is TRBV7-9, the J call TRBJ2-1; D is perhaps TRBD2 (6 bases). This CDR3 is 15 amino acids long. Germline loops: CDR1 SEHNR, CDR2 FQNEAQ (reference sequence). Trimming took off 7 bases at V and 2 bases at J, with 15 bases between the two ends. This chain's CDR3 is CASTSGERAYNEQFF. In nucleotides, the CDR3 is TGTGCCAGCACCTCGGGGGAGCGAGCCTACAATGAGCAGTTCTTC.

The J gene is TRBJ2-1, the V gene TRBV4-2; 10 bases align to TRBD2. With V trimmed by 0 bases and J by 6 bases, 5 bases remained unmatched. Germline V CDR1 and CDR2: LGHNA, YNFKEQ. The CDR3 is 16 residues long. The CDR3, as DNA: TGTGCCAGCAGCCAAGACGGGACTAGCGAACCCAATGAGCAGTTCTTC. Translating gives CASSQDGTSEPNEQFF.

V is TRBV28 and J is TRBJ1-2; no definite D call. V lost 3 bases and J lost 1, with 0 bases in between. The CDR3 sequence is 11 residues long. Per the germline V gene, CDR1 is MDHEN and CDR2 is SYDVKM. Written as DNA, the CDR3 is TGTGCCAGCAGTTTTAACTATGGCTACACCTTC. Protein product: CASSFNYGYTF.

This clone turned up a few times. The V call is TRBV27, the J call TRBJ2-2; 8 bases match TRBD2. The CDR3 has 17 amino acids. CDR1 and CDR2 (germline): MNHEY, SMNVEV (reference sequence). V trimming: 5 bases; J trimming: 0 bases; junction bases outside the gene matches: 8. CDR3 bases: TGTGCCAGCAGTCCCTCTCGGGAGGGGCCGAACACCGGGGAGCTGTTTTTT. This codes for CASSPSREGPNTGELFF.

The chain combines TRBV5-1 with TRBJ1-1, with 7 nucleotides matching TRBD1. With V trimmed by 4 bases and J by 6 bases, 12 bases remained unmatched. This CDR3 spans 15 amino acids. Germline V CDR1 and CDR2: SGHRS, YFSETQ. The chain's CDR3 is CASSQAMTGFPEAFF. As DNA, the CDR3 is TGCGCCAGCAGCCAGGCCATGACAGGGTTCCCTGAAGCTTTCTTT.

The chain has TRBV6-5 and TRBJ2-5, with 11 nucleotides matching TRBD1. From germline, CDR1 is MNHEY and CDR2 SVGAGI. CDR3 size: 15 residues. V shed 2 bases, J shed 5 bases, and the junction held 4 bases outside the gene matches. For the CDR3, the DNA is TGTGCCAGCAGTTACGGACAGGGGGCGAGTGAGACCCAGTACTTC. The encoded protein is CASSYGQGASETQYF.

This chain joins TRBV7-9 and TRBJ1-5; 7 bases map to TRBD1. CDR1 is SEHNR and CDR2 is FQNEAQ in the germline V gene (reference sequence). There are 15 residues in the CDR3. V was pared by 4 bases and J by 7 bases, with 10 bases of the junction left unmatched. CDR3 in amino acids: CASSSTGQFGQPQHF. DNA for the CDR3: TGTGCCAGCAGCTCGACGGGACAGTTCGGGCAGCCCCAGCATTTT. Variable domain in full (rest from reference TRBV7-9 and TRBJ1-5): DTGVSQNPRHKITKRGQNVTFRCDPISEHNRLYWYRQTLGQGPEFLTYFQNEAQLEKSRLLSDRFSAERPKGSFSTLEIQRTEQGDSAMYLCASSSTGQFGQPQHFGDGTRLSIL.

This chain links TRBV9 with TRBJ2-1; D gene ambiguous. There are 15 residues in the CDR3. CDR1 is SGDLS, CDR2 YYNGEE, per germline. V lost 0 bases to trimming and J lost 0 bases, with 7 bases between them. The CDR3 region has the DNA TGTGCCAGCAGCGTAGTAGTAAGCTCCTACAATGAGCAGTTCTTC. Translated: CASSVVVSSYNEQFF.

The chain employs TRBV2 and TRBJ2-3, with TRBD1 identical over 9 bases. V was clipped by 4 bases and J by 4 bases; unmatched bases: 3. In germline, CDR1 is SNHLY, CDR2 FYNNEI. The CDR3 is 14 residues long. In DNA, the CDR3 is TGTGCCAGCAGTGTTACAGGGGGCGCAGATACGCAGTATTTT. Encoded protein: CASSVTGGADTQYF.

This clone was detected only a few times. This sequence joins TRBV6-1 and TRBJ2-1; D is possibly TRBD2 (5 bases). Looked up from germline, CDR1 is MNHNS and CDR2 is SASEGT. This CDR3 is 13 amino acids long. Trimming pared 4 bases from V and 4 bases from J, leaving 8 bases between. DNA of the CDR3: TGTGCCAGCAGTGCAGCGGAATACAATGAGCAGTTCTTC. Protein: CASSAAEYNEQFF.

This clone was seen just once. This CDR3 is CASSLQGHSNQPQHF. In nucleotides, the CDR3 is TGTGCCAGCAGCCTCCAGGGGCATAGCAATCAGCCCCAGCATTTT. The chain combines TRBV7-9 with TRBJ1-5; maybe TRBD1 (6 bases). The CDR3 extends over 15 amino acids. The V and J ends lost 5 bases and 0 bases respectively, with 11 bases between them. In germline, CDR1 is SEHNR, CDR2 FQNEAQ (reference sequence).

This chain joins TRBV6-4 and TRBJ2-2; unclear D gene. With 5 bases removed from V and 6 bases from J, the gap between germline ends came to 13 bases. This CDR3 comprises 14 residues. In germline, CDR1 is MRHNA, CDR2 SNTAGT. CDR3 in amino acids: CASSPGLQAGELFF. In DNA, the CDR3 is TGTGCCAGCAGTCCGGGCCTCCAGGCCGGGGAGCTGTTTTTT.

V gene TRBV5-1 combines with J gene TRBJ2-2; 9 bases line up with TRBD2. Germline V gene lookup returns CDR1 SGHRS and CDR2 YFSETQ. The CDR3 has 18 amino acids. Germline trimming cut 1 base from V and 4 bases from J; bases unmatched to any gene: 11. The CDR3 DNA follows: TGCGCCAGCAGCTTGAGCGGACTAGCGTCTATGGGCACCGGGGAGCTGTTTTTT. Amino acid sequence: CASSLSGLASMGTGELFF.

The J gene is TRBJ2-7, the V gene TRBV29-1, with TRBD2 as a possible D gene (7 bases). Trimming shortened V by 4 bases and J by 3 bases, and 16 bases separated the two germline ends. Germline V gives CDR1 SQVTM, CDR2 ANQGSEA. There are 14 residues in the CDR3. The CDR3: CSVGGGAGDYEQYF. CDR3 nucleotides: TGCAGCGTTGGAGGGGGGGCAGGGGACTACGAGCAGTACTTC.

There are a few counts of this clone. This sequence joins TRBV2 and TRBJ2-1, with D perhaps TRBD2 (6 bases). This CDR3 has 14 amino acids. Germline V lookup: CDR1 SNHLY, CDR2 FYNNEI. Trimming removed 6 bases from V and 6 bases from J, with 15 bases in between. CDR3 sequence (DNA): TGTGCCAGCAGGGCAACTGGGGGAGGCAATGAGCAGTTCTTC. This codes for CASRATGGGNEQFF.

The genes are TRBV27 and TRBJ2-1; tentative D call: TRBD1 (6 bases). The CDR3 runs to 12 residues. The V and J ends lost 5 bases and 7 bases respectively, with 9 bases between them. Germline CDR1 reads MNHEY; CDR2 reads SMNVEV (reference sequence). CDR3 DNA sequence: TGTGCCAGCAGTACACAGGGAAATGAGCAGTTCTTC. Translated: CASSTQGNEQFF.

The chain joins TRBV5-1 to TRBJ2-4, with TRBD2 identical over 11 bases. The V gene's germline CDR1 is SGHRS and CDR2 YFSETQ. V was clipped by 0 bases and J by 2 bases; unmatched bases: 4. The CDR3 is made up of 17 amino acids. The CDR3 reads CASSLVASGRSKNIQYF. The CDR3 DNA reads TGCGCCAGCAGCTTGGTGGCTAGCGGGAGGTCCAAAAACATTCAGTACTTC.

The rearrangement links TRBV7-2 to TRBJ2-1, with 8 bases identical to TRBD2. Germline-derived CDR1 and CDR2 are SGHTA and FQGNSA. The CDR3 consists of 17 residues. V was clipped by 1 base and J by 9 bases; unmatched bases: 14. The CDR3 sequence: CASSLGGTSGQRSEQFF. In nucleotides, the CDR3 is TGTGCCAGCAGCTTAGGAGGTACTAGCGGCCAGAGGAGTGAGCAGTTCTTC.

CDR3: CASSRQGPNTEAFF. DNA for the CDR3: TGTGCCAGCAGTCGACAGGGGCCGAACACTGAAGCTTTCTTT. The gene calls are TRBV28 and TRBJ1-1; 8 bases match TRBD1. The V segment lost 5 bases and the J segment 1 base; nucleotides outside the gene matches: 3. The germline CDR1 and CDR2 sequences are MDHEN and SYDVKM. The CDR3 totals 14 residues.

The genes are TRBV5-5 and TRBJ2-7, with unresolved D. The germline V gene has CDR1 SGHKS and CDR2 YYEKEE (reference sequence). The CDR3 totals 15 residues. Trimming cost V 2 bases and J 3 bases, with 15 bases left between them. The CDR3 protein is CASSFRAATRYEQYF. The CDR3 coding sequence is TGTGCCAGCAGCTTTCGGGCAGCCACCCGCTACGAGCAGTACTTC.

The chain employs TRBV28 and TRBJ2-1; D uncertain. Germline V gene data show CDR1 as MDHEN and CDR2 as SYDVKM. V was clipped by 6 bases and J by 0 bases, with 12 bases between them. The CDR3 spans 15 residues. The CDR3 DNA follows: TGTGCCAGCAGGCTAGGAATAAGCTCCTACAATGAGCAGTTCTTC. As protein: CASRLGISSYNEQFF.

Regarding this clone: This same CDR3 is encoded by further DNA sequences in the sample. The chain has TRBV6-4 and TRBJ2-2; possible D gene TRBD2, 5 bases. V lost 2 bases, J lost 4 bases, and 5 bases lay in between. Germline V CDR1 and CDR2: MRHNA, SNTAGT. This CDR3 comprises 13 residues. This chain's CDR3 is CASSDSGTGELFF. The CDR3 nucleotides read TGTGCCAGCAGTGACAGCGGCACCGGGGAGCTGTTTTTT.